This T cell receptor beta chain was found in a study of tumor and adjacent non-tumor tissue in lung cancer (dated by TCRdb to about 2018). At the level of the whole study: Patients with adenocarcinoma (about twelve), squamous cell carcinoma (2) and small cell lung cancer (1) were included in the cohort. TCRbeta CDR3 sequencing was performed on fewer than 35 paired specimens, with one tumor sample and one normal lung sample collected per patient. The 15 enrolled patients, of whom 10 were men and 5 were women, were aged roughly 30 to 85 years and were diagnosed with TNM stage I to III disease. The study compared bulk TCRbeta repertoires from lung tumor tissue and matched distant non-tumor lung tissue of some 14 lung cancer patients. In total, sequencing yielded approximately 130,000,000 productive TCRbeta reads, which works out to an average of approximately 4 million reads per sample. Summary of the overall study and its limitations: The cohort had only approximately 15 patients, and the authors noted that larger samples and more detailed clinical data are needed. Significantly higher TCR diversity was found in younger patients, and higher tumor TCR diversity was associated with shorter overall and disease-free survival. The top 100 clones accounted for a significantly larger cumulative portion of the repertoire in normal lung than in tumor tissue. The sequencing platform is not named in the methods, and unique molecular identifiers are not mentioned. Significantly higher TCR diversity (inverse Simpson) was observed in tumor tissue than in normal lung tissue (around 460 vs 160, P = 0.0075, Mann-Whitney U test). Because peripheral blood was not sequenced, blood TCRbeta repertoires in the lung cancer patients of the study were not examined.

Libraries were constructed by multiplex PCR. The data were produced on an Illumina HiSeq 2500. Following protocols modified from ARM-PCR, the researchers constructed TCRbeta libraries through three rounds of nested PCR with primers (Table S4). PCR products of 200-500 bp were gel-excised and purified with the QIAquick gel extraction kit before sequencing. The paper's processing steps were these. Trimmomatic was used to clean the reads, FLASH was used to merge the reads into complete CDR3 sequences, and MiTCR was used to assign the reads to V(D)J germline segments. Clonal diversity was computed as the inverse Simpson's index with VDJtools. In-frame sequences without a premature stop codon were defined as productive reads. TCRdb took the public reads, trimmed them with fastp at Q25, ran MiXCR for clone calling and kept in-frame beta chains. CDR3 protein duplicates are merged, each entry listing the most common genes and DNA. These V and J calls originate from TCRdb's pipeline instead of the authors' own analysis. For this sample the table gives about 100,000 distinct CDR3 sequences, of which approximately 65% were detected only once. The ten top clones hold roughly 18% of the sample.

Worth noting for this clonotype: Its specific antigen is unknown. Base-call qualities are not available, and no considerably larger clone is one nucleotide away.

RNA was isolated from bulk unsorted tissue, and RNA quality was assessed with a NanoDrop ND-1000 and an Agilent 2100. The normal lung samples consisted of distant non-tumor tissue collected more than 3 cm from the tumor edge. The donors were newly diagnosed lung cancer patients admitted for thoracic surgery in China from August to November 2014 who had not received prior chemotherapy. Patients with previous radiotherapy or chemotherapy, or with another concurrent cancer, were excluded from the study. Surgical tissue pieces of 1-2 cm3 were preserved in RNAlater solution and were kept at -80 degrees C until use. The germline ends are 10 bases apart after V is trimmed by 4 bases and J by 7 bases. The germline V gene provides CDR1 SGHAT and CDR2 FQNNGV. The CDR3 spans 12 residues, from the cysteine through the phenylalanine. The kept DNA is CDR3 alone, 36 bases in frame from the first base.

The source is a man under 40 with non-small cell lung cancer. The chain is assembled from TRBV11-2 and TRBJ1-1; TRBD1 is a weak D gene call, 5 bases matching. Sequencing used distant non-tumor lung tissue. The sequenced DNA is TGTGCCAGCAGCTCCCAGGGTATTGAAGCTTTCTTT. This sequence encodes CASSSQGIEAFF. The reference TRBV11-2 and TRBJ1-1 proteins fill in what lies around the CDR3, so the full variable domain reads EAGVAQSPRYKIIEKRQSVAFWCNPISGHATLYWYQQILGQGPKLLIQFQNNGVVDDSQLPKDRFSAERLKGVDSTLKIQPAKLEDSAVYLCASSSQGIEAFFGQGTRLTVV.